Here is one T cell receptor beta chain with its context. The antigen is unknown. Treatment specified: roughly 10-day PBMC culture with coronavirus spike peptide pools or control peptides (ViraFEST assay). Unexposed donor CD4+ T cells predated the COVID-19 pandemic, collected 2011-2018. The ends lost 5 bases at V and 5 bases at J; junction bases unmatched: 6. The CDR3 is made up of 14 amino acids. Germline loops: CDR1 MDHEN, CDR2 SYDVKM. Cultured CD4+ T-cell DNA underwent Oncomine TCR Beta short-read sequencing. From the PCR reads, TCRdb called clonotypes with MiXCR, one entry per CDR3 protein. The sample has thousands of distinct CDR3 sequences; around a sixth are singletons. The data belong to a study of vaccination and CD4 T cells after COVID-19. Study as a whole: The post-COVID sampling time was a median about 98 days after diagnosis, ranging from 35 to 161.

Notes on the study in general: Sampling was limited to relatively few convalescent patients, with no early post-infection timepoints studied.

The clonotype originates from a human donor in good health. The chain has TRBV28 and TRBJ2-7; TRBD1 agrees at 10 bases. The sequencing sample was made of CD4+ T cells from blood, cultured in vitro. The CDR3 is CASSTGTGVHEQYF. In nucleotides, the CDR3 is TGTGCCAGCAGTACCGGGACAGGGGTCCACGAGCAGTACTTC.